One sample yielded the 22 T cell receptor beta chains listed below, sequenced in a study of T cells in Graves' hyperthyroidism and ophthalmopathy. The CDR3 regions of TCR beta were amplified from RNA transcripts. TCR CDR3 underwent first-round RT-PCR with the HTBI primer set. One entry per CDR3 protein, called by TCRdb with MiXCR from the multiplex PCR reads. The table lists 690,000 or so distinct CDR3 sequences, about 17% of them singletons. Sample: blood. Receptors originate from a woman between 45 and 60 years old with Graves' hyperthyroidism that later progressed to Graves' ophthalmopathy.

In this sample, this clonotype turned up many times. V usage is TRBV20-1 and J usage is TRBJ1-5; the match to TRBD1 covers 10 bases. This CDR3 has 14 amino acids. The V gene end was trimmed by 5 bases and the J gene end by 0 bases; junction bases not matched to a gene: 1. The germline gives CDR1 DFQATT, CDR2 SNEGSKA (reference sequence). The CDR3 region is CSAGTGASNQPQHF. In DNA form, the CDR3 reads TGCAGTGCTGGGACAGGGGCTAGCAATCAGCCCCAGCATTTT.

This clonotype was seen ten or more times. The CDR3 loop is CASSEDRANQPQHF. The CDR3 DNA sequence: TGTGCCAGCAGTGAAGACAGGGCCAATCAGCCCCAGCATTTT. The chain has TRBV2 and TRBJ1-5; tentative D call: TRBD1 (6 bases). Germline-derived CDR1 and CDR2 are SNHLY and FYNNEI. This CDR3 spans 14 amino acids. V lost 1 base, J lost 3 bases, and 7 bases lay in between.

This clonotype was observed a handful of times. The rearrangement joins TRBV19 to TRBJ1-1; 8 nucleotides align to TRBD1. This CDR3 has 15 residues. V dropped 7 bases and J dropped 0; count of bases not matched to a gene: 7. The germline CDR1 and CDR2 sequences are LNHDA and SQIVND (reference sequence). The CDR3 bases are TGTGCCAGTACGCTGCAGGGGGCCGTGAACACTGAAGCTTTCTTT. Its protein product is CASTLQGAVNTEAFF.

This chain joins TRBV5-1 and TRBJ1-1; D is unclear. CDR1 and CDR2 from the germline V gene are SGHRS and YFSETQ. The CDR3 has 14 residues. Trimming left V 4 bases short and J 8 bases short, with 18 bases between. The CDR3 sequence is CASSPGGRTLEAFF. The CDR3 coding sequence is TGCGCCAGCAGCCCGGGAGGCCGAACTCTCGAAGCTTTCTTT. The variable domain in full, completed from reference TRBV5-1 and TRBJ1-1, reads KAGVTQTPRYLIKTRGQQVTLSCSPISGHRSVSWYQQTPGQGLQFLFEYFSETQRNKGNFPGRFSGRQFSNSRSEMNVSTLELGDSALYLCASSPGGRTLEAFFGQGTRLTVV.

Only a few counts were recorded for this clonotype. The rearrangement links TRBV19 to TRBJ2-1; possible D gene TRBD1, 6 bases. The V gene's germline CDR1 is LNHDA and CDR2 SQIVND (reference sequence). CDR3 length: 13 amino acids. V lost 3 bases to trimming and J lost 7 bases, with 10 bases between them. CDR3 bases: TGTGCCAGTAGTATCCCAGGGGTGAATGAGCAGTTCTTC. Translating gives CASSIPGVNEQFF.

This clonotype showed up many times. The V and J genes are TRBV30 and TRBJ1-2; maybe TRBD1 (6 bases). CDR3 length equals 16 residues. The V and J ends lost 0 bases and 2 bases respectively, with 16 bases between them. In germline, CDR1 is GTSNPN, CDR2 SVGIG (reference sequence). This chain's CDR3 is CAWSVHVGGLNYGYTF. The DNA of the CDR3 is TGTGCCTGGAGTGTACATGTCGGGGGGCTCAACTATGGCTACACCTTC.

This clonotype was seen once. J is TRBJ2-1 and V is TRBV18; 7 bases match TRBD2. Germline-derived CDR1 and CDR2 are KGHSH and LQKENI. V trimming: 3 bases; J trimming: 3 bases; junction bases outside the gene matches: 8. The CDR3 contains 16 residues. The CDR3 DNA follows: TGTGCCAGCTCACCCTTCCTAGCGGAAAACTACAATGAGCAGTTCTTC. It translates to CASSPFLAENYNEQFF.

The table lists this clonotype with many counts. The chain joins TRBV3-1 to TRBJ1-2; D may be TRBD1 (5 bases). Germline V lookup: CDR1 LGHDT, CDR2 YNNKEL (reference sequence). Trimming took off 8 bases at V and 2 bases at J, with 9 bases between the two ends. The CDR3 consists of 12 residues. The CDR3 is CASGGINYGYTF. CDR3 nucleotides: TGTGCCAGCGGGGGGATAAACTATGGCTACACCTTC.

The sample holds many counts of this clonotype. V and J are TRBV7-6 and TRBJ2-3; tentatively, D is TRBD2 (6 bases). The CDR3 spans 14 residues. Germline V gene data show CDR1 as SGHVS and CDR2 as FNYEAQ. Trimming took 5 bases from V and 5 from J, leaving 14 bases between them. CDR3 amino acids: CASSIGDSLDTQYF. The CDR3 DNA reads TGTGCCAGCAGCATAGGGGACTCCCTAGATACGCAGTATTTT. Supplemented by reference TRBV7-6 and TRBJ2-3, the full variable domain reads GAGVSQSPRYKVTKRGQDVALRCDPISGHVSLYWYRQALGQGPEFLTYFNYEAQQDKSGLPNDRFSAERPEGSISTLTIQRTEQRDSAMYRCASSIGDSLDTQYFGPGTRLTVL.

This clonotype has at least ten counts. The chain combines TRBV20-1 with TRBJ1-5; TRBD1 agrees at 8 bases. Germline V gene sequence: CDR1 DFQATT, CDR2 SNEGSKA (reference sequence). Losses at the gene ends were 5 bases for V and 6 bases for J; bases not matched to a gene: 12. The CDR3 has 15 residues. CDR3 coding DNA: TGCAGTGCTTCACTCGGACAGGGCATAACTCAGCCCCAGCATTTT. The encoded protein is CSASLGQGITQPQHF.

This clonotype was found many times. The chain couples TRBV13 to TRBJ1-1, with 7 positions matching TRBD1. Germline values: CDR1 PRHDT, CDR2 FYEKMQ (reference sequence). This CDR3 is 16 amino acids long. With 6 bases clipped from V and 0 bases from J, the junction kept 10 bases outside the gene matches. The CDR3 region has the DNA TGTGCCAGCAGTCAAGAGGGACAGTTAATGAACACTGAAGCTTTCTTT. Amino acids: CASSQEGQLMNTEAFF.

This clonotype was seen a handful of times. The chain joins TRBV7-8 to TRBJ2-2; D unresolved. Germline V gene data show CDR1 as SGHVS and CDR2 as FQNEAQ. The CDR3 totals 15 residues. The V gene lost 3 bases and the J gene lost 0 bases, with 8 bases spanning the gap. CDR3 sequence: CASSFGTSNTGELFF. Written as DNA, the CDR3 is TGTGCCAGCAGCTTCGGCACCTCGAACACCGGGGAGCTGTTTTTT. The whole variable domain, remainder taken from reference TRBV7-8 and TRBJ2-2, is GAGVSQSPRYKVAKRGQDVALRCDPISGHVSLFWYQQALGQGPEFLTYFQNEAQLDKSGLPSDRFFAERPEGSVSTLKIQRTQQEDSAVYLCASSFGTSNTGELFFGEGSRLTVL.

The chain is built from TRBV19 and TRBJ1-5, with 9 bases identical to TRBD1. CDR3 length equals 15 residues. The germline CDR1 and CDR2 sequences are LNHDA and SQIVND (reference sequence). The V gene end was trimmed by 4 bases and the J gene end by 6 bases; junction bases not matched to a gene: 7. The CDR3 DNA sequence: TGTGCCAGTAGTAGCGGACAGGGGAAGGTTCAGCCCCAGCATTTT. Residues: CASSSGQGKVQPQHF.

The V gene is TRBV4-1, the J gene TRBJ1-1; 7 bases line up with TRBD1. CDR3 length: 16 amino acids. V trimming: 1 base; J trimming: 2 bases; junction bases outside the gene matches: 7. Looked up from germline, CDR1 is MGHRA and CDR2 is YSYEKL. The CDR3 region is CASSQATGQVNTEAFF. The CDR3, as DNA: TGCGCCAGCAGCCAAGCCACCGGACAGGTTAACACTGAAGCTTTCTTT.

This sequence joins TRBV20-1 and TRBJ1-2; 7 positions agree with TRBD1. Trimming at V came to 0 bases and at J to 4 bases, leaving 8 bases not matched to a gene. The CDR3 contains 15 residues. Germline V gives CDR1 DFQATT, CDR2 SNEGSKA (reference sequence). DNA of the CDR3: TGCAGTGCTAGAGATGCTGGGACAGTCTCCTATGGCTACACCTTC. Protein sequence: CSARDAGTVSYGYTF.

This clonotype was counted a few times. V gene TRBV5-4 combines with J gene TRBJ2-7, with 7 bases matching TRBD1. Per germline, CDR1 SGHNT and CDR2 YYREEE (reference sequence). The CDR3 runs to 14 residues. V lost 4 bases to trimming and J lost 4 bases; unmatched junction nucleotides: 8. CDR3 protein: CASSIARDRYEQYF. The CDR3 DNA reads TGTGCCAGCAGCATCGCCCGGGACAGATACGAGCAGTACTTC.

This clonotype was seen ten or more times. The chain employs TRBV7-9 and TRBJ2-5; 9 bases are a match to TRBD1. The CDR3 sequence is 16 residues long. Germline loops: CDR1 SEHNR, CDR2 FQNEAQ (reference sequence). V was pared by 1 base and J by 5 bases, with 8 bases of the junction left unmatched. The CDR3 loop is CASSLVGQGIRETQYF. CDR3 DNA: TGTGCCAGCAGCTTAGTTGGACAGGGGATTCGGGAGACCCAGTACTTC.

This chain links TRBV5-1 with TRBJ1-1, with 7 bases that match TRBD1. V shed 4 bases, J shed 7 bases, and the junction held 22 bases outside the gene matches. Germline loops: CDR1 SGHRS, CDR2 YFSETQ. CDR3 length: 18 residues. The CDR3 reads CASSPTWGTAESVHEAFF. Here the CDR3 DNA reads TGCGCCAGCAGCCCTACCTGGGGGACAGCCGAATCCGTCCATGAAGCTTTCTTT.

There are a few counts of this clonotype. The J gene is TRBJ2-2, the V gene TRBV12-3 or TRBV12-4, with 10 bases identical to TRBD2. The V and J ends lost 5 bases and 6 bases, in that order; junction bases with no gene match: 9. CDR3 length: 16 amino acids. CDR3 sequence (DNA): TGTGCCAGCAGTGGACTGCGACTAGCGGGTGCCGGGGAGCTGTTTTTT. Translating it yields CASSGLRLAGAGELFF.

V and J are TRBV4-1 and TRBJ1-1; the D is unclear. Looked up from germline, CDR1 is MGHRA and CDR2 is YSYEKL. This CDR3 contains 15 residues. Trimming removed 0 bases at V and 0 bases at J, with 8 bases between. The CDR3 loop reads CASSQDPGLNTEAFF. CDR3 bases: TGCGCCAGCAGCCAAGATCCGGGATTGAACACTGAAGCTTTCTTT.

This clonotype was seen ten or more times. The chain joins TRBV20-1 to TRBJ2-3; D remains unclear. The V end lost 3 bases, the J end lost 3 bases, and 13 bases lay between the germline ends. CDR1 is DFQATT and CDR2 is SNEGSKA in the germline V gene (reference sequence). The CDR3 extends over 14 amino acids. This CDR3 is CSASAFLQTDTQYF. The CDR3 DNA follows: TGCAGTGCTAGTGCCTTTTTGCAGACAGATACGCAGTATTTT.

This clonotype has more than one count but fewer than ten. The rearrangement uses TRBV20-1 and TRBJ2-3, with D unclear. Between the trimmed V and J ends, which lost 8 bases and 1 base, there was a span of 16 bases. The CDR3 has 14 residues. Germline CDR1 and CDR2: DFQATT and SNEGSKA (reference sequence). For the CDR3, the DNA is TGCAGTCCGTTGACTGCCTACCGCACAGATACGCAGTATTTT. Protein product: CSPLTAYRTDTQYF.